A selection of T cell receptor beta chains follows, all from one sample in a study of early T cells in non-severe SARS-CoV-2 infection. TCRdb reprocessed the 5' RACE reads with MiXCR, giving one entry per CDR3 protein. The data hold around 70,000 distinct CDR3 sequences, with 9% to 15% observed a single time. Sequenced: whole blood. The receptors shown here come from an adult who was a healthcare worker with PCR-confirmed SARS-CoV-2 infection or an uninfected control (not recorded which). The CDR3 runs from the conserved cysteine through the conserved F or W. D genes are given only for firm matches. The size of a clone is reported for some rows only, either as once, few or many, or as a class for expanded clones.

J | size | D | V | CDR3 | DNA
TRBJ2-7 | many | TRBD2 | TRBV20-1 | CSARDAVVAGGSEQYF | TGCAGTGCTAGAGATGCAGTGGTAGCGGGAGGGTCGGAGCAGTACTTC
TRBJ2-1 | . | TRBD2 | TRBV5-1 | CASSLPNLAGGNNEQFF | TGCGCCAGCAGCTTGCCCAACCTAGCGGGAGGTAACAATGAGCAGTTCTTC
TRBJ1-5 | few | TRBD1 | TRBV7-9 | CASSDRGNQPQHF | TGTGCCAGCAGCGACAGGGGAAATCAGCCCCAGCATTTT
TRBJ2-1 | many | TRBD2 | TRBV5-1 | CASSSPELAGSRRFF | TGCGCCAGCAGCTCGCCGGAACTAGCGGGATCTCGAAGGTTCTTC
TRBJ2-1 | . | TRBD1 | TRBV7-9 | CASSLADRYYNEQFF | TGTGCCAGCAGCCTTGCGGACAGGTACTACAATGAGCAGTTCTTC
TRBJ1-4 | many | TRBD1 | TRBV29-1 | CSATGGASNEKLFF | TGCAGCGCGACAGGGGGCGCTTCTAATGAAAAACTGTTTTTT
TRBJ2-4 | many | . | TRBV20-1 | CSARDWRNVAKNIQYF | TGCAGTGCTAGAGATTGGAGAAACGTTGCCAAAAACATTCAGTACTTC
TRBJ2-3 | few | TRBD2 | TRBV12-3/TRBV12-4 | CASSPLVAGETDTQYF | TGTGCCAGCAGTCCCCTCGTGGCGGGAGAGACAGATACGCAGTATTTT
TRBJ2-7 | many | . | TRBV5-4 | CASSLDRYEQYF | TGTGCCAGCAGCCTCGACAGGTACGAGCAGTACTTC
TRBJ2-3 | . | . | TRBV30 | CAWSVTRSTDTQYF | TGTGCCTGGAGTGTAACGCGGTCCACAGATACGCAGTATTTT
TRBJ2-1 | . | TRBD2 | TRBV9 | CASSVDSGSYNEQFF | TGTGCCAGCAGCGTCGATAGCGGGAGTTACAATGAGCAGTTCTTC
TRBJ2-7 | . | . | TRBV3-1 | CASSQDRVFNYEQYF | TGTGCCAGCAGCCAAGATCGGGTATTCAACTACGAGCAGTACTTC
TRBJ2-2 | many | TRBD1 | TRBV6-5 | CASTTGTGVTGELFF | TGTGCCAGCACTACCGGGACAGGGGTCACCGGGGAGCTGTTTTTT
TRBJ2-2 | . | . | TRBV9 | CASSVGLAVNTGELFF | TGTGCCAGCAGCGTAGGCCTAGCCGTCAACACCGGGGAGCTGTTTTTT
TRBJ2-2 | many | . | TRBV20-1 | CSARYSGHTGELFF | TGCAGTGCTAGGTACAGCGGTCACACCGGGGAGCTGTTTTTT
TRBJ2-4 | . | . | TRBV6-6 | CASSQLAKNIQYF | TGTGCCAGCAGTCAGCTAGCCAAAAACATTCAGTACTTC
TRBJ2-5 | few | TRBD2 | TRBV7-8 | CASSFSGGVQETQYF | TGTGCCAGCAGTTTTAGCGGGGGGGTTCAAGAGACCCAGTACTTC
TRBJ2-3 | many | . | TRBV6-1 | CASTRGHYTDTQYF | TGTGCCAGCACACGGGGACACTACACAGATACGCAGTATTTT
TRBJ1-1 | . | . | TRBV18 | CASSPQSEGTEAFF | TGTGCCAGCTCACCACAGTCGGAAGGGACTGAAGCTTTCTTT
TRBJ2-7 | many | . | TRBV27 | CASSWGYEQYF | TGTGCCAGCAGTTGGGGCTACGAGCAGTACTTC
TRBJ2-6 | many | . | TRBV7-9 | CASSSGANVLTF | TGTGCCAGCAGCTCCGGGGCCAACGTCCTGACTTTC
TRBJ2-2 | many | . | TRBV5-1 | CASSLAQSNTGELFF | TGCGCCAGCAGCTTGGCACAGTCGAACACCGGGGAGCTGTTTTTT
TRBJ2-3 | . | . | TRBV6-6 | CASSYSPIKRPTDTQYF | TGTGCCAGCAGTTACTCCCCTATAAAGAGACCCACAGATACGCAGTATTTT
TRBJ2-1 | . | . | TRBV9 | CASSDTPANEQFF | TGTGCCAGCAGCGACACCCCCGCCAATGAGCAGTTCTTC
TRBJ2-2 | . | TRBD2 | TRBV28 | CASSPGGTNAGELFF | TGTGCCAGCAGTCCGGGGGGGACGAACGCCGGGGAGCTGTTTTTT
TRBJ2-7 | many | . | TRBV29-1 | CSVMRGPSSYEQYF | TGCAGCGTGATGCGGGGTCCAAGCTCCTACGAGCAGTACTTC
TRBJ2-1 | . | . | TRBV18 | CASSPSSTEIEQFF | TGTGCCAGCTCACCGAGTAGCACCGAAATCGAGCAGTTCTTC
TRBJ2-5 | many | TRBD2 | TRBV28 | CASSLPGLAVGTQYF | TGTGCCAGCAGTTTACCCGGACTAGCGGTTGGGACCCAGTACTTC
TRBJ1-1 | . | TRBD1 | TRBV29-1 | CSVERQGAEAFF | TGCAGCGTTGAACGGCAGGGGGCTGAAGCTTTCTTT
TRBJ2-1 | many | TRBD1 | TRBV3-1 | CASSAGTGAYNEQFF | TGTGCCAGCAGCGCCGGGACAGGGGCCTACAATGAGCAGTTCTTC
TRBJ1-6 | few | . | TRBV11-2 | CASSFNIGGNLNSPLHF | TGTGCCAGCAGCTTCAATATAGGGGGGAATTTGAATTCACCCCTCCACTTT
TRBJ1-1 | many | . | TRBV6-2/TRBV6-3 | CASSYKDRNTEAFF | TGTGCCAGCAGTTACAAAGACAGAAACACTGAAGCTTTCTTT
TRBJ2-5 | many | . | TRBV7-8 | CASSLRPPQETQYF | TGTGCCAGCAGCTTAAGGCCACCCCAAGAGACCCAGTACTTC
TRBJ2-3 | . | TRBD2 | TRBV20-1 | CSAREASGAGDTQYF | TGCAGTGCTAGAGAGGCTAGCGGAGCCGGAGATACGCAGTATTTT
TRBJ2-1 | few | . | TRBV29-1 | CSGEGNEQFF | TGCAGCGGAGAGGGGAATGAGCAGTTCTTC
TRBJ2-3 | . | . | TRBV6-1 | CASSADLRPTDTQYF | TGTGCCAGCAGCGCCGACCTGAGGCCCACAGATACGCAGTATTTT
TRBJ2-7 | many | TRBD2 | TRBV11-2 | CASSKTSGSSYEQYF | TGTGCCAGCAGCAAGACTAGCGGGTCCTCCTACGAGCAGTACTTC
TRBJ2-3 | . | . | TRBV11-2 | CASSPQEGTQYF | TGTGCCAGCAGCCCTCAGGAGGGTACGCAGTATTTT
TRBJ2-7 | few | . | TRBV28 | CASSTQTSYEQYF | TGTGCCAGCAGTACCCAGACTAGCTACGAGCAGTACTTC